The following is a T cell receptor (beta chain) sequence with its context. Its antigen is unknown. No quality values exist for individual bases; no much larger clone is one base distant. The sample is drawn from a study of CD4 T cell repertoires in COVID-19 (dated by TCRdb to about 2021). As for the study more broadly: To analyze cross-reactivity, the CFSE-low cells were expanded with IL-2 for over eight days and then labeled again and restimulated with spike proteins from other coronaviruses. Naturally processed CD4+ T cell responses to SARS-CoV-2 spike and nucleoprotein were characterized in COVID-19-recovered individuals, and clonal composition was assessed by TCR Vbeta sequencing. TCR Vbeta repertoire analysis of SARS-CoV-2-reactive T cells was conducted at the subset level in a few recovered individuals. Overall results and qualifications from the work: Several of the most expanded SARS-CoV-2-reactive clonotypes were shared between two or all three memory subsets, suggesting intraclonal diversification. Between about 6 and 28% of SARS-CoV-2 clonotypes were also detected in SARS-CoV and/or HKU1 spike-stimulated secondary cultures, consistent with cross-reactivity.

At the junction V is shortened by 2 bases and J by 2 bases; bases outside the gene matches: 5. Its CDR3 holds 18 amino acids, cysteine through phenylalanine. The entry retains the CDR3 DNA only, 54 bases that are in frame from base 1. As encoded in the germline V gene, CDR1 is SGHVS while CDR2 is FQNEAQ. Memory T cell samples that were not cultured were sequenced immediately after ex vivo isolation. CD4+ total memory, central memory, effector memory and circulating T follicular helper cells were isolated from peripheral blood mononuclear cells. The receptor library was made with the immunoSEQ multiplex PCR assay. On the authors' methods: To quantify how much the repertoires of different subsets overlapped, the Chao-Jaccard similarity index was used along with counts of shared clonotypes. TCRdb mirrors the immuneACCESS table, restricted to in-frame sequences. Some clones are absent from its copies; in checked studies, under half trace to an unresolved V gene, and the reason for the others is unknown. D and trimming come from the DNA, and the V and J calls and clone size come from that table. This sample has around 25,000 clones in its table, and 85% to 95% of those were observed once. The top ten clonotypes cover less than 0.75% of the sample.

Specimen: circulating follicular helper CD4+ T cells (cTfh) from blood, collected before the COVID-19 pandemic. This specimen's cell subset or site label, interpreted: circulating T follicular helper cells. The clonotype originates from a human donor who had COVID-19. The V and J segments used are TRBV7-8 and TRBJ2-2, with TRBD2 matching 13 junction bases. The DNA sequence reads TGTGCCAGCAGCTTAAGAACTAGCGGGGGGGGTAACACCGGGGAGCTGTTTTTT. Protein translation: CASSLRTSGGGNTGELFF.